The table lists the clone carrying this T cell receptor beta chain with a count of one. This entry belongs to a study of blood T cell repertoires in COVID-19. Overall study: Samples taken during acute and convalescent COVID-19 were collected in the United States, Italy and Spain. PBMCs, B-cell-depleted T cells, or T cells were the source of the cDNA or gDNA that made up the material.

Losses at the gene ends were 8 bases for V and 3 bases for J; bases not matched to a gene: 2. The CDR3 sequence is 12 residues long. The V gene's germline CDR1 is SNHLY and CDR2 FYNNEI. Clones were sequenced by immunoSEQ multiplex PCR, and TCRdb holds only the in-frame ones, with some missing. Seen here are 60,000 to 90,000 clones, approximately 86% observed once, and the top ten hold roughly a sixth. The clonotype originates from a human donor in a cohort sampled during active COVID-19. The material sequenced was peripheral blood. The chain employs TRBV2 and TRBJ2-7, with TRBD1 matching 9 bases. CDR3: CASRDRDYEQYF. The CDR3 nucleotides are TGTGCCAGCCGGGACAGGGACTACGAGCAGTACTTC.